This T cell receptor (beta chain) originates from a study of blood T cell repertoires in COVID-19. Looking at the study overall: COVID-19 samples collected from the United States, Italy and Spain covered acute and convalescent phases. Sources were T cells, B-cell-depleted T cells, or PBMCs; the material itself was cDNA or gDNA.

This CDR3 is built from 16 residues. With V trimmed by 4 bases and J by 0 bases, 0 bases remained unmatched. Germline-derived CDR1 and CDR2 are MGHRA and YSYEKL. Per the study methods: Estimates of nucleated cell counts were drawn from the amplification of reference gene primers. Measured with immunoSEQ multiplex PCR; TCRdb has only the in-frame clones, and not every one. The DNA gave D and trimming, while V, J and clone size come from that table. Found here are 250,000 to 400,000 clones, more than 75% of them singletons; the top ten hold 1%. This chain connects TRBV4-1 to TRBJ2-3, with 14 bases identical to TRBD2. This TCR was recovered from a man in his fifties with active or convalescent COVID-19. Sequencing used peripheral blood. The CDR3 nucleotides are TGCGCCAGCAGCCGACTAGCGGGAGGGAGCACAGATACGCAGTATTTT. Protein sequence: CASSRLAGGSTDTQYF.